This is a list of T cell receptor beta chains from one sample in a study of T cell repertoires in cytomegalovirus infection. For these TCRs, the target antigens are not known. TCRdb independently ran MiXCR on the reads; one entry per CDR3 protein. The table includes approximately 910,000 distinct CDR3 sequences, about a third detected once. This specimen was cultured CD8+ T cells from PBMCs, taken from culture after CMV antigen stimulation. The receptors derive from a human donor in good health (CMV status not recorded). Some clones in this sample may be carry-over from other donors' samples. The CDR3 runs from the conserved cysteine through the conserved F or W. D genes are given only for firm matches. A row's size may be missing; if present it is once, few, many or a size class.

-	TRBV6-6	TRBJ1-1	-	CASSYSSFVNTEAFF	TGTGCCAGCAGTTACTCAAGTTTCGTCAACACTGAAGCTTTCTTT
many	TRBV7-6	TRBJ2-1	-	CASSLSPLMIEQFF	TGTGCCAGCAGCTTATCCCCCCTCATGATTGAGCAGTTCTTC
many	TRBV7-2	TRBJ1-1	-	CASSLGVMTRVETEAFF	TGTGCCAGCAGCTTAGGGGTTATGACTAGGGTGGAAACTGAAGCTTTCTTT
many	TRBV4-1	TRBJ1-5	-	CASSQGQGQPQHF	TGCGCCAGCAGCCAAGGGCAGGGACAGCCCCAGCATTTT
-	TRBV6-2/TRBV6-3	TRBJ2-6	TRBD1	CASSYDELMRTGPSSGANVLTF	TGTGCCAGCAGTTACGACGAACTCATGAGGACAGGGCCTAGCTCTGGGGCCAACGTCCTGACTTTC
many	TRBV6-5	TRBJ1-1	TRBD1	CASSRDRVNTEAFF	TGTGCCAGCAGTCGGGACAGGGTAAACACTGAAGCTTTCTTT
few	TRBV7-9	TRBJ2-3	-	CASSPWDGTTDTQYF	TGTGCCAGCAGCCCTTGGGACGGAACCACAGATACGCAGTATTTT
-	TRBV11-2	TRBJ2-3	TRBD2	CASSTSGGAQDTQYF	TGTGCCAGCAGCACTAGCGGGGGGGCCCAGGATACGCAGTATTTT
few	TRBV19	TRBJ1-5	-	CATTPDPRRGPQHF	TGTGCCACCACCCCCGACCCCCGACGGGGGCCCCAGCATTTT
-	TRBV6-5	TRBJ1-1	-	CASKIPATNTEAFF	TGTGCCAGCAAAATCCCAGCTACGAACACTGAAGCTTTCTTT
few	TRBV25-1	TRBJ2-5	TRBD2	CASSAPGLAGQETQYF	TGTGCCAGCAGTGCCCCGGGACTAGCGGGGCAAGAGACCCAGTACTTC
few	TRBV6-1	TRBJ2-6	-	CASRGPRGAGANVLTF	TGTGCCAGCAGGGGCCCTCGCGGGGCTGGGGCCAACGTCCTGACTTTC
few	TRBV6-5	TRBJ2-5	TRBD1	CASSLDRASRETQYF	TGTGCCAGCAGCCTGGACAGGGCGTCCCGGGAGACCCAGTACTTC
few	TRBV27	TRBJ1-5	-	CASSLLGGQPQHF	TGTGCCAGCAGTTTATTGGGGGGTCAGCCCCAGCATTTT
few	TRBV6-2/TRBV6-3	TRBJ2-2	TRBD2	CASSQGLAGRTGELFF	TGTGCCAGCAGTCAAGGACTAGCGGGGCGCACCGGGGAGCTGTTTTTT
once	TRBV20-1	TRBJ2-5	-	CSASWTMRTQYF	TGCAGTGCTAGTTGGACTATGAGAACCCAGTACTTC